This record covers a single T cell receptor beta chain. Germline CDR1 and CDR2: SGHTA and FQGNSA. The CDR3 sequence is 18 residues long. With 5 bases clipped from V and 0 bases from J, the junction kept 12 bases outside the gene matches. These data come from a study of blood T cell repertoires in COVID-19. Turning to the study itself: The study drew acute and convalescent COVID-19 samples from the United States, Italy and Spain.

Participant-given clinical history determined each cohort assignment. Methods used by the authors: Researchers report that nucleated cell counts were estimated from reference gene primer amplification. This table comes from immunoSEQ multiplex PCR, and its TCRdb copy is limited to in-frame clones, with some not included. Clone size and V and J calls were adopted from that table, with D and trimming inferred from the DNA. The sample yields under 200,000 clones, approximately 82% seen once. The chain employs TRBV7-2 and TRBJ1-1; TRBD1 agrees at 10 bases. The sequencing input was PBMCs or T cells enriched from blood (not recorded which). The receptor's source is a woman in her sixties with acute COVID-19. CDR3 coding DNA: TGTGCCAGCAGCCCTTGGACAGGGGGGAGGATAATGAACACTGAAGCTTTCTTT. It encodes CASSPWTGGRIMNTEAFF.